These T cell receptor beta chains were read from a single sample in a study of immune evolution from preneoplasia to lung adenocarcinoma. This table comes from immunoSEQ multiplex PCR, and its TCRdb copy is limited to in-frame clones, with some not included. In the table there are some 12,000 clones, under 90% of which are singletons. Sequencing was performed on FFPE tissue from an adenomatous hyperplasia lung lesion. The receptors were sampled from a person between 50 and 70 years old with lung adenocarcinoma. CDR3s include the opening cysteine and the closing phenylalanine or tryptophan. A D gene is named only where the DNA matches it firmly. Clone size, where shown, is once, few, many, or a class for clones that have expanded.

d_call	v_call	j_call	clone_size	cdr3_aa	cdr3_nt
TRBD1	TRBV6-6	TRBJ1-5	.	CASTSGQGDQPQHF	TGTGCCAGCACCTCGGGACAGGGGGATCAGCCCCAGCATTTT
TRBD2	TRBV7-8	TRBJ2-2	once	CASSFRTSGTFGTGELFF	TGTGCCAGCAGCTTCAGGACTAGCGGGACCTTTGGGACCGGGGAGCTGTTTTTT
.	TRBV6-5	TRBJ2-1	.	CASSRSRNEQFF	TGTGCCAGCAGCCGTAGCAGGAATGAGCAGTTCTTC
TRBD2	TRBV30	TRBJ2-7	.	CAWSPLSSGSWDEQYF	TGTGCCTGGAGCCCCTTATCTAGCGGGAGTTGGGACGAGCAGTACTTC
.	TRBV7-3	TRBJ2-3	.	CASSPTPGTLGTDTQYF	TGTGCCAGCAGCCCTACTCCAGGGACACTGGGTACAGATACGCAGTATTTT
.	TRBV6-1	TRBJ2-2	once	CASSARRKPNTGELFF	TGTGCCAGCAGTGCCAGACGGAAGCCGAACACCGGGGAGCTGTTTTTT
.	TRBV19	TRBJ1-1	.	CASSIGYTEAFF	TGTGCCAGTAGTATAGGGTACACTGAAGCTTTCTTT
TRBD2	TRBV5-8	TRBJ2-7	few	CASSPRRPSGRLSDF	TGTGCCAGCAGCCCCAGGCGCCCTAGCGGGAGACTTTCGGACTTC
.	TRBV11-2	TRBJ1-2	.	CASSVSLNYGYTF	TGTGCCAGCAGCGTTAGCTTGAACTATGGCTACACCTTC
.	TRBV10-3	TRBJ2-7	.	CAISEGVRGLYEQYF	TGTGCCATCAGTGAAGGGGTGAGAGGTTTGTACGAGCAGTACTTC
.	TRBV2	TRBJ1-2	once	CASSDTRYGYTF	TGTGCCAGCAGTGACACCCGCTATGGCTACACCTTC
TRBD2	TRBV28	TRBJ2-5	.	CASSFGLAGVLETQYF	TGTGCCAGCAGTTTTGGATTAGCGGGAGTCCTCGAGACCCAGTACTTC
TRBD2	TRBV11-3	TRBJ2-1	.	CASSLGGGHNEQFF	TGTGCCAGCAGCTTAGGCGGGGGGCACAATGAGCAGTTCTTC
.	TRBV6-5	TRBJ1-4	.	CASSYGTTNEKLFF	TGTGCCAGCAGTTACGGGACAACTAATGAAAAACTGTTTTTT
.	TRBV30	TRBJ2-2	.	CAWSEGRGTGELFF	TGTGCCTGGAGTGAGGGACGGGGCACCGGGGAGCTGTTTTTT
.	TRBV2	TRBJ2-3	once	CASRERVPTDTQYF	TGTGCCAGTAGGGAGAGGGTTCCCACAGATACGCAGTATTTT
TRBD1	TRBV5-8	TRBJ2-5	.	CASSQDRAWIQETQYF	TGTGCCAGCAGCCAAGACAGGGCTTGGATCCAAGAGACCCAGTACTTC
.	TRBV5-1	TRBJ1-1	.	CASSFAGVNTEAFF	TGCGCCAGCAGCTTCGCTGGAGTGAACACTGAAGCTTTCTTT
.	TRBV2	TRBJ1-3	few	CASSERREGPKSSGNTIYF	TGTGCCAGCAGTGAACGCCGCGAGGGCCCAAAGAGCTCTGGAAACACCATATATTTT
.	TRBV9	TRBJ1-4	.	CASSGPGTETTNEKLFF	TGTGCCAGCAGCGGTCCCGGGACGGAGACAACTAATGAAAAACTGTTTTTT
.	TRBV6-1	TRBJ1-3	.	CASRPFRGNTIYF	TGTGCCAGCAGGCCCTTTAGAGGAAACACCATATATTTT